Listed below are T cell receptor beta chains from one sample, sequenced in a study of metastatic and nonmetastatic thyroid tumors. Via MiXCR, TCRdb re-called the PCR reads. Of roughly 63,000 clones listed, around 16% are singletons. Input material: blood. The origin of the receptors is a male donor with papillary thyroid cancer or a benign thyroid nodule (not recorded which). Some clones in this sample may be carry-over from other donors' samples. The CDR3 runs from the conserved cysteine through the conserved F or W. The D gene is left open where the match is weak. Size values are once, few and many counts, or a class for expanded clones, and some rows have none.

J: TRBJ2-7
V: TRBV20-1
D: NA
size: NA
DNA: TGCAGTGCTACACCCATACAGGGGGGGTCCTACGAGCAGTACTTC
CDR3: CSATPIQGGSYEQYF

J: TRBJ2-5
V: TRBV6-5
D: NA
size: many
DNA: TGTGCCAGCAGTTACTCGGGGCCTCAAGAGACCCAGTACTTC
CDR3: CASSYSGPQETQYF

J: TRBJ1-1
V: TRBV15
D: TRBD1
size: many
DNA: TGTGCCACCACGGCGGAGGGACAGGGATTTATGAACACTGAAGCTTTCTTT
CDR3: CATTAEGQGFMNTEAFF

J: TRBJ1-1
V: TRBV6-1
D: NA
size: many
DNA: TGTGCCAGCAGTAGAGGGGGACTGTTGAACACTGAAGCTTTCTTT
CDR3: CASSRGGLLNTEAFF

J: TRBJ1-1
V: TRBV11-1
D: NA
size: many
DNA: TGTGCCAGCAGAAACAGGGTCGGGAACACTGAAGCTTTCTTT
CDR3: CASRNRVGNTEAFF

J: TRBJ2-1
V: TRBV7-2
D: NA
size: medium-sized
DNA: TGTGCCAGCAGCCCCGGCGGGGCGGGATACTACAATGAGCAGTTCTTC
CDR3: CASSPGGAGYYNEQFF

J: TRBJ2-6
V: TRBV6-4
D: NA
size: few
DNA: TGTGCCAGCAGTGACTCGCAGGGTTCGGGTGGTGCCAACGTCCTGACTTTC
CDR3: CASSDSQGSGGANVLTF

J: TRBJ1-5
V: TRBV19
D: TRBD1
size: many
DNA: TGTGCCAGTAGCATACGGACAGGGGGCGGCAATCAGCCCCAGCATTTT
CDR3: CASSIRTGGGNQPQHF

J: TRBJ2-7
V: TRBV27
D: TRBD1
size: NA
DNA: TGTGCCAGCTATTCCGGGACAGGGGGTTACGAGCAGTACTTC
CDR3: CASYSGTGGYEQYF

J: TRBJ2-6
V: TRBV28
D: NA
size: NA
DNA: TGTGCCAGCAGTTACATCGAAAGCTCTGGGGCCAACGTCCAGACTTTC
CDR3: CASSYIESSGANVQTF

J: TRBJ1-4
V: TRBV7-9
D: NA
size: many
DNA: TGTGCCAGCAGAACAGGCGTTAATGAAAAACTGTTTTTT
CDR3: CASRTGVNEKLFF

J: TRBJ2-6
V: TRBV27
D: NA
size: many
DNA: TGTGCCAGCAGTTTATACGGATATGGGGCCAACGTCCTGACTTTC
CDR3: CASSLYGYGANVLTF

J: TRBJ2-5
V: TRBV13
D: NA
size: many
DNA: TGTGCCAGCAGCAACCAAGAGACCCAGTACTTC
CDR3: CASSNQETQYF

J: TRBJ1-1
V: TRBV6-2/TRBV6-3
D: NA
size: many
DNA: TGTGCCAGCAGTTACCGGTACACTGAAGCTTTCTTT
CDR3: CASSYRYTEAFF

J: TRBJ2-5
V: TRBV9
D: NA
size: few
DNA: TGTGCCAGCAGCGAGGGGCTATACCTAAAAGAGACCCAGTACTTC
CDR3: CASSEGLYLKETQYF

J: TRBJ2-3
V: TRBV28
D: NA
size: few
DNA: TGTGCCAGCAGTTTATTCAGAGAATACACAGATACGAAGTATTTT
CDR3: CASSLFREYTDTKYF

J: TRBJ1-4
V: TRBV18
D: NA
size: many
DNA: TGTGCCAGCTCGCAACCCCAGGGATTGGGGTCGACTAATGAAAAACTGTTTTTT
CDR3: CASSQPQGLGSTNEKLFF

J: TRBJ2-2
V: TRBV6-1
D: NA
size: few
DNA: TGTGCCAGCAGTGACGAGGCGGTGGGCGGGTCCTGGGAGCTGTTTTTT
CDR3: CASSDEAVGGSWELFF

J: TRBJ2-3
V: TRBV5-4
D: NA
size: few
DNA: TGTGCCAGCAGCTTGGGTGGGAGGACAGGTCTCACCGGAGCAGATACGCAGTATTTT
CDR3: CASSLGGRTGLTGADTQYF

J: TRBJ2-1
V: TRBV4-1
D: NA
size: NA
DNA: TGCGCCAGCAGCCGTAGAACCGGGTGGATCTCCTACAATGAGCAGTTCTTC
CDR3: CASSRRTGWISYNEQFF

J: TRBJ2-7
V: TRBV6-1
D: TRBD1
size: few
DNA: TGTGCCAGCAGCTCCACCACCGGACAGGGGATCAACGAGCAGTACTTC
CDR3: CASSSTTGQGINEQYF

J: TRBJ2-1
V: TRBV10-3
D: TRBD1
size: NA
DNA: TGTGCCATCAGTGAGTCCGGGACAGGGAGCGATGAGCAGTTCTTC
CDR3: CAISESGTGSDEQFF

J: TRBJ1-2
V: TRBV2
D: NA
size: many
DNA: TGTGCCAGCACCGTTTGGGAAAACTATGGCTACACCTTC
CDR3: CASTVWENYGYTF

J: TRBJ2-7
V: TRBV15
D: NA
size: many
DNA: TGTGCCACCAGCAGAGATGGACGGAACGAGCAGTACTTC
CDR3: CATSRDGRNEQYF

J: TRBJ2-5
V: TRBV20-1
D: TRBD2
size: NA
DNA: TGCAGTGCTCCAGGACTAGCGGGAGGTCCCGGGACTCAGTACTTC
CDR3: CSAPGLAGGPGTQYF

J: TRBJ2-7
V: TRBV28
D: NA
size: many
DNA: TGTGCCAGCAGACTCGACTACGAGCAGTACTTC
CDR3: CASRLDYEQYF

J: TRBJ1-6
V: TRBV5-1
D: NA
size: NA
DNA: TGCGCCAGCAGCTTTCAGGGCCGTAATTCACCCCTCCACTTT
CDR3: CASSFQGRNSPLHF

J: TRBJ2-1
V: TRBV7-3
D: NA
size: many
DNA: TGTGCCAGCAGCCGAAAATCAAGGGGCTCCTCAGCCTACAATGAGCAGTTCTTC
CDR3: CASSRKSRGSSAYNEQFF

J: TRBJ2-1
V: TRBV6-1
D: NA
size: NA
DNA: TGTGCCAGCACCCTGGGAGACAATTACAATGAGCAGTTCTTC
CDR3: CASTLGDNYNEQFF

J: TRBJ1-1
V: TRBV19
D: TRBD1
size: many
DNA: TGTGCCAGTAGACGAACAGGGGGTGGGACTGAAGCTTTCTTT
CDR3: CASRRTGGGTEAFF

J: TRBJ2-7
V: TRBV28
D: NA
size: NA
DNA: TGTGCCAGCAGTGAGTCCAAGCCGCCCAACGAGCAGTACTTC
CDR3: CASSESKPPNEQYF

J: TRBJ1-1
V: TRBV4-3
D: NA
size: NA
DNA: TGCGCCAGCAGCCTCTTCTACAGGGACGGTGGTGAAGCTTTCTTT
CDR3: CASSLFYRDGGEAFF